This TCR beta chain was obtained from a study of cytotoxic CD8 clonotypes in ibrutinib-treated CLL. The CDR3 has 13 amino acids. Unmatched junction bases numbered 5, after V lost 6 bases and J lost 5 bases. CDR1 and CDR2 from the germline V gene are MNHNS and SASEGT. The protocol was immunoSEQ multiplex PCR, while the TCRdb copy is restricted to in-frame clones and leaves out a portion. Of around 150,000 clones listed, more than 75% are singletons. The specimen comprised PBMCs, sampled after 12 months of ibrutinib treatment. This sequence joins TRBV6-1 and TRBJ1-2, with 8 bases fitting TRBD1. This receptor was obtained from a human donor with chronic lymphocytic leukemia. In nucleotides, the CDR3 is TGTGCCAGCAGCCCAGGGGGCGGGTATGGCTACACCTTC. Amino acid sequence: CASSPGGGYGYTF.